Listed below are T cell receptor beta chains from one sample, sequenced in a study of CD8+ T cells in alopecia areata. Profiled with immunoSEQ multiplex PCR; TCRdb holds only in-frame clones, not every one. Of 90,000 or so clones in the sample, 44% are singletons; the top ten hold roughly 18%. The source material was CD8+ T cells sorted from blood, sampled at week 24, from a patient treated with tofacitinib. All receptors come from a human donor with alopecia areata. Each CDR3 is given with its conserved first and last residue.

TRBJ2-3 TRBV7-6 CASSWGTDTQYF
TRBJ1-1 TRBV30 CAWSGQGYTEAFF
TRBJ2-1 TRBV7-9 CASSAGGNEQFF
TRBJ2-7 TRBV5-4 CASSHQTGLAYEQYF
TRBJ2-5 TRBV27 CASSLEFGLEETQYF
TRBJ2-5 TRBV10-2 CASSGISGGETQYF
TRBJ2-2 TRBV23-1 CASSQSASGTANTGELFF
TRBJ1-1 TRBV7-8 CASSSGGQGMNTEAFF
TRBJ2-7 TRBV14 CASSQSGQGAIYEQYF
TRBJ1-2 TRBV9 CASSLSGTGDGYTF
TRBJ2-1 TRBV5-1 CASSSSRLAGGEYNEQFF
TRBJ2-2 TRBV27 CASSLEPNTGELFF
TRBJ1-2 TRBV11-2 CASSQGTGDYGYTF
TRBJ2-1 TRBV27 CASSLSVGQGTNEQFF
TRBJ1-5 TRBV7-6 CASSPRIAQPQHF
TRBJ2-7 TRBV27 CASSLAEAYEQYF
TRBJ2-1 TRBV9 CASSEGWGYNEQFF
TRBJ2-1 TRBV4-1 CASSVRGGRANEQFF
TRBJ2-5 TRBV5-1 CASRRRGSETQYF
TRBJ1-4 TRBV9 CASSVGGGTTNEKLFF
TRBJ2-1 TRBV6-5 CATRAGTGAYNEQFF
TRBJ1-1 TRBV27 CASSFAQGEAFF
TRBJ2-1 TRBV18 CASSPPRQGVNEQFF
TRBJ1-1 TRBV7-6 CASSLERPPNTEAFF
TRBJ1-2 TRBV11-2 CASSSTGGLGYGYTF
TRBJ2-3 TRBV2 CASSDWADTQYF
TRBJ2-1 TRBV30 CAWSDGGTTYNEQFF
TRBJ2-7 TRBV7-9 CASSSINRGPEQYF
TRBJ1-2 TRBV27 CASKPTPGGYGYTF
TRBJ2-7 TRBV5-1 CASSLEGAAGTSYEQYF
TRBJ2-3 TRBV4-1 CASSLRGDTQYF
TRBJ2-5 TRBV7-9 CASSLGSIQETQYF
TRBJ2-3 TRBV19 CASSTPYDADTQYF
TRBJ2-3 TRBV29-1 CSVFGGGDTQYF
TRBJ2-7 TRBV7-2 CASSSSSGSWEQYF
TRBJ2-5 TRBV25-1 CASSVGAAGETQYF
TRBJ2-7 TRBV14 CASSQEPDSYEQYF
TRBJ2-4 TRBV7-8 CASSLGRGLAKNIQYF
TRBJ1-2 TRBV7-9 CASSLGQSGYTF
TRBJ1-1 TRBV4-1 CASSQAGPNTEAFF
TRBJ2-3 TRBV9 CASSAWDSSTDTQYF
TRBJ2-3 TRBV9 CASSRRGLVDTQYF
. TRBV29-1 CSGRTTGSSEQYF
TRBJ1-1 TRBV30 CAWSAGNTEAFF
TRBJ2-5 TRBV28 CASSSRTREGETQYF
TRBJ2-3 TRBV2 CANPGPPDTQYF
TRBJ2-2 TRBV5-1 CASSLEAGGPDTGELFF
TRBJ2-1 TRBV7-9 CASSSTNGGRPDNNEQFF
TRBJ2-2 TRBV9 CASSPLSATGELFF
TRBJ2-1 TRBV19 CASSSFGSTRGHEQFF
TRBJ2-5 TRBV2 CASSDTGAGETQYF
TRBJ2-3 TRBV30 CAWSSSIAGRADTQYF
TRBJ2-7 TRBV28 CASSPTWDTSYEQYF
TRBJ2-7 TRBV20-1 CSAREWGEQYF
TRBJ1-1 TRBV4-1 CASSHPGRDEAFF